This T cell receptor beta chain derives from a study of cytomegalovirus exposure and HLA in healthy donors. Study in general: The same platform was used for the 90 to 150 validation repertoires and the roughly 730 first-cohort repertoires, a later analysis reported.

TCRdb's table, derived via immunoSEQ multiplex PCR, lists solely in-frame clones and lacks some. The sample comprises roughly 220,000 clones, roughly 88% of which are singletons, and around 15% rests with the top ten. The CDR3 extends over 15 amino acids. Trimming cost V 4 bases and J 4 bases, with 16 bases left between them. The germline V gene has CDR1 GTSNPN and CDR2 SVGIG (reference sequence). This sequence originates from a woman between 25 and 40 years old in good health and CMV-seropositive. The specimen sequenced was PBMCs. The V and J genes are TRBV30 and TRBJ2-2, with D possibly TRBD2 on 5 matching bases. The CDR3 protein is CAWKVWEPGTGELFF. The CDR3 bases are TGTGCCTGGAAGGTCTGGGAGCCGGGCACCGGGGAGCTGTTTTTT.